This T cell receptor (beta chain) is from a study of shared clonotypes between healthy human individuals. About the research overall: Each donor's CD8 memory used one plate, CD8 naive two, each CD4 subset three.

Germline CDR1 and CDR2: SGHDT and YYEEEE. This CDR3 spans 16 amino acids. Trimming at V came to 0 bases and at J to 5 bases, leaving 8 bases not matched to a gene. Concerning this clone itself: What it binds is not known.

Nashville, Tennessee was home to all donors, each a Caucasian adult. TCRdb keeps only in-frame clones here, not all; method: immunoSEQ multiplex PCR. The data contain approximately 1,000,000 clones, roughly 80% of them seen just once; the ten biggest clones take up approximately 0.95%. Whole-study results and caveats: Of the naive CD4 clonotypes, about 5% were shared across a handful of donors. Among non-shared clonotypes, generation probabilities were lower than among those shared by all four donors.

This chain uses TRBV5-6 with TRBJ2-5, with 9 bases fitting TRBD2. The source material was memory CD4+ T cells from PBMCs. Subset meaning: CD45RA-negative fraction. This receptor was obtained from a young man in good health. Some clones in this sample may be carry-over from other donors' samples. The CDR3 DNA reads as TGTGCCAGCAGCTTGGAAGGACTAGCGAGTACCGAGACCCAGTACTTC. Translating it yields CASSLEGLASTETQYF.